The source of this T cell receptor beta chain is a study of cytomegalovirus exposure and HLA in healthy donors. Comment on this clone: Its antigen is not identified.

Germline V gives CDR1 MNHNS, CDR2 SASEGT. The CDR3 consists of 15 residues. Losses at the gene ends were 0 bases for V and 6 bases for J; bases not matched to a gene: 4. Sequencing was performed with immunoSEQ multiplex PCR; in TCRdb, only in-frame clones are kept and a portion is missing. The data contain about 65,000 clones, roughly 94% of them seen just once; the ten biggest clones take up about 1.2%. Study-wide results and limits: Among TCR beta chains, those listed as cytomegalovirus-associated numbered over 150. Confirmation was obtained in vitro that a few CMV-associated chains are specific for CMV antigens. According to a subsequent analysis, TCR clusters identified in the first cohort showed a tendency to co-occur across the approximately 120 validation repertoires. Reported performance of the classifier showed diagnosis of cytomegalovirus status with high specificity and sensitivity.

Sequencing was done on a sample of PBMCs. The sequence came from a woman between 18 and 29 years old in good health and CMV-seronegative. The chain has TRBV6-1 and TRBJ2-2, with 7 positions matching TRBD1. The CDR3 DNA reads TGTGCCAGCAGTGAAGCGACTACAGGGGCCGGGGAGCTGTTTTTT. It yields the protein CASSEATTGAGELFF.